One sample yielded the 5 T cell receptor beta chains listed below, sequenced in a study of beta chain features in type 1 diabetes. Every isolated RNA sample was fully reverse transcribed, so sequencing captured expressed TCRB transcripts. Only in-frame clones appear in the TCRdb table, and some are missing; sequencing was by immunoSEQ multiplex PCR. The sample gives fewer than 350,000 clones, around 20% of which show up once; around 0.044% is in the top ten. The sample comprised naive CD4+ T cells from blood. These receptors were taken from a woman aged 18-30 years in good health.

V is TRBV5-1 and J is TRBJ1-5; no clear D gene. The CDR3 is 15 residues long. V lost 2 bases to trimming and J lost 0 bases, with 9 bases between them. Germline V CDR1 and CDR2: SGHRS, YFSETQ. The CDR3 DNA is TGCGCCAGCAGCTTCGGCACAGATAGCAATCAGCCCCAGCATTTT. This encodes CASSFGTDSNQPQHF. The whole variable domain, remainder taken from reference TRBV5-1 and TRBJ1-5, is KAGVTQTPRYLIKTRGQQVTLSCSPISGHRSVSWYQQTPGQGLQFLFEYFSETQRNKGNFPGRFSGRQFSNSRSEMNVSTLELGDSALYLCASSFGTDSNQPQHFGDGTRLSIL.

The table lists this clone with a few counts. The V gene is TRBV4-1, the J gene TRBJ2-4; a possible D gene is TRBD1 (6 bases). The CDR3 has 16 residues. V gave up 1 base and J gave up 7 bases, with 17 bases separating them. Germline-derived CDR1 and CDR2 are MGHRA and YSYEKL. The CDR3 protein is CASSQVTRGDLNIQYF. The CDR3 nucleotides read TGCGCCAGCAGCCAAGTTACCAGGGGCGATCTGAACATTCAGTACTTC.

The chain joins TRBV5-1 to TRBJ1-2; no clear D. Trimming took off 0 bases at V and 2 bases at J, with 11 bases between the two ends. This CDR3 has 15 residues. Germline V CDR1 and CDR2: SGHRS, YFSETQ. The CDR3 bases are TGCGCCAGCAGCTTGGGTGGGCAGCTCAACTATGGCTACACCTTC. It encodes CASSLGGQLNYGYTF. The whole variable domain, remainder taken from reference TRBV5-1 and TRBJ1-2, is KAGVTQTPRYLIKTRGQQVTLSCSPISGHRSVSWYQQTPGQGLQFLFEYFSETQRNKGNFPGRFSGRQFSNSRSEMNVSTLELGDSALYLCASSLGGQLNYGYTFGSGTRLTVV.

The chain employs TRBV18 and TRBJ2-7; D possibly corresponds to TRBD1 (6 bases). CDR1 is KGHSH, CDR2 LQKENI, per germline. The V end lost 3 bases, the J end lost 3 bases, and 15 bases lay between the germline ends. CDR3 length: 15 residues. CDR3: CASSPGAPQYYEQYF. DNA for the CDR3: TGTGCCAGCTCACCGGGGGCACCGCAGTACTACGAGCAGTACTTC.

This chain connects TRBV7-2 to TRBJ2-6; D uncertain. V dropped 3 bases and J dropped 1 base, with 7 bases sitting between them. The length of the CDR3 is 15 residues. Germline V gene data show CDR1 as SGHTA and CDR2 as FQGNSA. The CDR3 here is CASSFFTSGANVLTF. In nucleotides, the CDR3 is TGTGCCAGCAGCTTCTTCACTTCTGGGGCCAACGTCCTGACTTTC.